This T cell receptor beta chain was obtained from a study of blood T cell repertoires in COVID-19. Background on the study: The study drew acute and convalescent COVID-19 samples from the United States, Italy and Spain. The analysed material was cDNA or gDNA that came from T cells, B-cell-depleted T cells, or PBMCs.

In the authors' workflow: Quantification of nucleated cells was approximated via reference gene primer amplification. Profiling relied on immunoSEQ multiplex PCR, and the TCRdb table lists in-frame clones only, not all of them. The V and J calls and clone size are taken from that table; D and trimming were inferred from the DNA. The profile shows 250,000 to 300,000 clones, approximately 85% of them singletons. The CDR3 loop spans 17 amino acids. In germline, CDR1 is MDHEN, CDR2 SYDVKM. Trimming left V 2 bases short and J 4 bases short, with 15 bases between. The rearrangement uses TRBV28 and TRBJ1-6; D perhaps matches TRBD1 (5 bases). Sequencing was performed on peripheral blood. This TCR was sampled from a man in his fifties or sixties with active or convalescent COVID-19. The CDR3 bases are TGTGCCAGCAGTTTAGGGGGGACCCGAGGTTATAATTCACCCCTCCACTTT. Its translation: CASSLGGTRGYNSPLHF.